What follows are 26 T cell receptor beta chains derived from one specimen sequenced in a study of cytomegalovirus exposure and HLA in healthy donors. The table came from immunoSEQ multiplex PCR; TCRdb's copy has only in-frame clones and leaves some out. The data hold under 250,000 clones, with around 86% observed a single time. The specimen was PBMCs. The receptors here all came from a woman aged 18-30 years in good health and CMV-seropositive.

The genes are TRBV6-1 and TRBJ2-7, with 12 bases matching TRBD1. The CDR3 is 15 residues long. Germline lookup yields CDR1 MNHNS and CDR2 SASEGT. Germline trimming cut 6 bases from V and 3 bases from J; bases unmatched to any gene: 6. Here the CDR3 DNA reads TGTGCCAGCAGGGAGGGACAGGGGGCGAACTACGAGCAGTACTTC. Amino acid sequence: CASREGQGANYEQYF.

The chain employs TRBV18 and TRBJ1-3; weak D call: TRBD1 (6 bases). Per germline, CDR1 KGHSH and CDR2 LQKENI. Between the trimmed V and J ends, which lost 4 bases and 0 bases, there was a span of 16 bases. The CDR3 runs to 17 residues. The CDR3 loop reads CASSQYRAYSSGNTIYF. CDR3 DNA: TGTGCCAGCTCACAGTACAGGGCCTACTCCTCTGGAAACACCATATATTTT.

The J gene is TRBJ1-1, the V gene TRBV9; no definite D call. The CDR3 totals 12 residues. Germline loops: CDR1 SGDLS, CDR2 YYNGEE. Trimming removed 3 bases from V and 11 bases from J, with 14 bases in between. The CDR3 region has the DNA TGTGCCAGCAGCGACCTAGGCAGGAGGGCTTTCTTT. Protein: CASSDLGRRAFF.

The chain combines TRBV5-1 with TRBJ2-7; TRBD2 might be the D (5 bases). Germline V gene data show CDR1 as SGHRS and CDR2 as YFSETQ. The CDR3 contains 14 residues. V dropped 3 bases and J dropped 6 bases, with 16 bases sitting between them. This CDR3 reads CASSWSTSRPEQYF. The CDR3 DNA follows: TGCGCCAGCAGCTGGAGTACTAGTCGTCCCGAGCAGTACTTC.

The chain is built from TRBV28 and TRBJ1-2; no reliable D call. Germline CDR1 and CDR2: MDHEN and SYDVKM. The CDR3 length is 13 residues. V lost 5 bases and J lost 8, with 15 bases in between. CDR3 region: CASSPRGGRGYTF. The CDR3 DNA is TGTGCCAGCAGTCCCCGCGGCGGTAGGGGCTACACCTTC.

V gene TRBV4-1 combines with J gene TRBJ1-4; 7 bases are a match to TRBD1. Germline V gene lookup returns CDR1 MGHRA and CDR2 YSYEKL. The CDR3 is 17 amino acids. V was pared by 1 base and J by 4 bases, with 9 bases of the junction left unmatched. CDR3: CASSQAPNRGGNEKLFF. The CDR3 nucleotides are TGCGCCAGCAGCCAAGCCCCAAACAGGGGCGGTAATGAAAAACTGTTTTTT.

This clone appeared a single time. This sample also contains other DNA sequences that code for the same CDR3. The chain employs TRBV27 and TRBJ1-5, with 8 nucleotides matching TRBD1. Germline-derived CDR1 and CDR2 are MNHEY and SMNVEV (reference sequence). V lost 6 bases and J lost 6; bases outside the gene matches: 7. The CDR3 totals 14 residues. CDR3 coding DNA: TGTGCCAGCAGCCCAGGACAGGGTGGTCAGCCCCAGCATTTT. Protein product: CASSPGQGGQPQHF.

This chain connects TRBV5-1 to TRBJ2-7, with D perhaps matching TRBD2 (5 bases). Per germline, CDR1 SGHRS and CDR2 YFSETQ. Trimming took 10 bases from V and 5 from J, leaving 22 bases between them. CDR3 length equals 14 residues. The CDR3 nucleotides read TGCGCCTCGGGCCGGGAACAAACGTGGGACGAGCAGTACTTC. Protein sequence: CASGREQTWDEQYF.

The V call is TRBV28, the J call TRBJ1-4; possibly TRBD1 for D (5 bases). The V gene lost 6 bases and the J gene lost 6 bases, with 20 bases spanning the gap. The germline V gene has CDR1 MDHEN and CDR2 SYDVKM. CDR3 length: 16 residues. The CDR3, as DNA: TGTGCCAGCAGCCGCGTTGGACAAATTGCTTATGAAAAACTGTTTTTT. The encoded protein is CASSRVGQIAYEKLFF. Filled out from reference TRBV28 and TRBJ1-4, the complete variable domain reads DVKVTQSSRYLVKRTGEKVFLECVQDMDHENMFWYRQDPGLGLRLIYFSYDVKMKEKGDIPEGYSVSREKKERFSLILESASTNQTSMYLCASSRVGQIAYEKLFFGSGTQLSVL.

Turning to this clone: The CDR3 end shows no conserved phenylalanine or tryptophan, and so a read error is likely. It is unclear where the CDR3 begins or ends on the DNA, so no DNA is shown, and the CDR3 is as TCRdb lists it. This sequence joins TRBV2 and TRBJ1-3; the D call of TRBD1 is as the table states it, not checked on the DNA. Inclusive of both ends, the CDR3 amounts to 14 amino acids. Germline loops: CDR1 SNHLY, CDR2 FYNNEI. The chain's CDR3 is CASSEENIWDRGKV.

This clone was seen a few times. V and J are TRBV5-6 and TRBJ1-2, with D uncertain. V lost 9 bases and J 4 bases, leaving 13 bases between the germline ends. This CDR3 spans 12 amino acids. The germline gives CDR1 SGHDT, CDR2 YYEEEE. This chain's CDR3 is CATRGGSYGYTF. The CDR3 DNA sequence: TGTGCCACCCGGGGAGGGAGCTATGGCTACACCTTC. The whole variable domain, remainder taken from reference TRBV5-6 and TRBJ1-2, is DAGVTQSPTHLIKTRGQQVTLRCSPKSGHDTVSWYQQALGQGPQFIFQYYEEEERQRGNFPDRFSGHQFPNYSSELNVNALLLGDSALYLCATRGGSYGYTFGSGTRLTVV.

The rearrangement uses TRBV27 and TRBJ1-4; 10 nucleotides agree with TRBD1. V lost 3 bases, J lost 5 bases, and 6 bases stayed unmatched. Germline V gene data show CDR1 as MNHEY and CDR2 as SMNVEV (reference sequence). The CDR3 runs 16 residues. The CDR3 DNA sequence: TGTGCCAGCAGTTTCCGGGACAGGGGATTGAATGAAAAACTGTTTTTT. This translates into CASSFRDRGLNEKLFF.

The chain recombines TRBV9 with TRBJ2-1; 14 bases align to TRBD2. V was clipped by 2 bases and J by 2 bases; unmatched bases: 6. The length of the CDR3 is 18 residues. Germline lookup yields CDR1 SGDLS and CDR2 YYNGEE. Here the CDR3 reads CASSVGTSGSTTYNEQFF. CDR3 coding DNA: TGTGCCAGCAGCGTGGGGACTAGCGGGAGCACCACCTACAATGAGCAGTTCTTC.

The gene calls are TRBV5-1 and TRBJ2-1, with D uncertain. The CDR3 contains 15 residues. Looked up from germline, CDR1 is SGHRS and CDR2 is YFSETQ. The V end was cut by 1 base, the J end by 0 bases, with 8 bases between. This chain's CDR3 is CASSLTSSSYNEQFF. CDR3 in DNA: TGCGCCAGCAGCTTGACTTCTAGCTCCTACAATGAGCAGTTCTTC.

The V gene is TRBV19, the J gene TRBJ1-1; tentatively, D is TRBD1 (5 bases). Trimming cost V 3 bases and J 2 bases, with 13 bases left between them. This CDR3 region has 15 residues. Germline loops: CDR1 LNHDA, CDR2 SQIVND (reference sequence). CDR3 in amino acids: CASSISGIPNTEAFF. CDR3 nucleotide sequence: TGTGCCAGTAGTATCTCAGGGATACCTAACACTGAAGCTTTCTTT.

CDR3 sequence (DNA): TGTGCCAGCAGCCCTCCGGGAACGGCTCAGGAGACCCAGTACTTC. Translated: CASSPPGTAQETQYF. The genes are TRBV11-1 and TRBJ2-5; perhaps TRBD2 as D (5 bases). This CDR3 contains 15 residues. V lost 5 bases to trimming and J lost 5 bases, with 18 bases between them. The germline V gene has CDR1 SGHAT and CDR2 FQDESV (reference sequence).

The rearrangement links TRBV6-1 to TRBJ1-2; 7 bases map to TRBD1. V lost 1 base to trimming and J lost 5 bases; unmatched junction nucleotides: 7. CDR1 and CDR2 from the germline V gene are MNHNS and SASEGT. CDR3 length: 15 amino acids. CDR3 coding DNA: TGTGCCAGCAGTGAAGGAGGACAGGACCTATATGGCTACACCTTC. It encodes CASSEGGQDLYGYTF.

CDR3: CASTLTGWRQPQHF. In DNA, the CDR3 is TGTGCCAGCACCCTGACAGGCTGGCGTCAGCCCCAGCATTTT. The gene calls are TRBV6-1 and TRBJ1-5; possibly TRBD1 for D (6 bases). Germline assignment: CDR1 MNHNS and CDR2 SASEGT. This CDR3 is built from 14 residues. Trimming removed 7 bases at V and 6 bases at J, with 16 bases between.

The chain recombines TRBV15 with TRBJ2-5; 7 nucleotides agree with TRBD2. V lost 3 bases, J lost 1 base, and 5 bases stayed unmatched. This CDR3 region has 15 residues. In germline, CDR1 is LNHNV, CDR2 YYDKDF (reference sequence). In DNA, the CDR3 is TGTGCCACCAGCAGTAGCCGGGGGGTCCAAGAGACCCAGTACTTC. Protein product: CATSSSRGVQETQYF.

The V call is TRBV29-1, the J call TRBJ2-3; 11 positions match TRBD2. The CDR3 is made up of 15 amino acids. Trimming cost V 7 bases and J 4 bases; bases outside gene matches: 10. CDR1 is SQVTM and CDR2 is ANQGSEA in the germline V gene. The CDR3 region is CSGDSGRGIADTQYF. CDR3 in DNA: TGCAGCGGGGATAGCGGGAGGGGTATTGCAGATACGCAGTATTTT.

This clone has just a few counts. This chain connects TRBV29-1 to TRBJ1-2, with 7 nucleotides matching TRBD1. CDR1 is SQVTM, CDR2 ANQGSEA, per germline. The length of the CDR3 is 11 residues. The V and J ends lost 7 bases and 4 bases, in that order; junction bases with no gene match: 3. The CDR3 nucleotides are TGCAGCGGAACAGGGGTCTATGGCTACACCTTC. Encoded protein: CSGTGVYGYTF.

The chain has TRBV5-1 and TRBJ2-7; possible D gene TRBD1, 6 bases. There are 18 residues in the CDR3. Germline CDR1 reads SGHRS; CDR2 reads YFSETQ. The ends were cut back, 1 base at V and 1 base at J, with 21 bases in the middle. The DNA of the CDR3 is TGCGCCAGCAGCTTGAAAAACTTTACGGACAGACGATCCTACGAGCAGTACTTC. This gives the protein CASSLKNFTDRRSYEQYF.

V is TRBV29-1 and J is TRBJ2-1, with a weak D call TRBD2 (5 bases). CDR1 and CDR2 (germline): SQVTM, ANQGSEA. The CDR3 covers 14 residues. The V end lost 3 bases, the J end lost 0 bases, and 9 bases lay between the germline ends. DNA for the CDR3: TGCAGCGTTGAGGAGGCGGACTCCTACAATGAGCAGTTCTTC. This sequence encodes CSVEEADSYNEQFF.

The J gene is TRBJ2-7, the V gene TRBV29-1; possibly TRBD1 for D (5 bases). The CDR3 covers 12 residues. Deletions cut 4 bases from V and 2 bases from J, with 9 bases between. Germline values: CDR1 SQVTM, CDR2 ANQGSEA. This chain's CDR3 is CSVGKGPYEQYF. In DNA, the CDR3 is TGCAGCGTTGGAAAGGGGCCCTACGAGCAGTACTTC.

This clone has only one observation. The rearrangement uses TRBV19 and TRBJ2-1; 10 bases align to TRBD2. Germline trimming cut 6 bases from V and 4 bases from J; bases unmatched to any gene: 6. Germline V gene data show CDR1 as LNHDA and CDR2 as SQIVND (reference sequence). The CDR3 totals 15 residues. The CDR3 DNA is TGTGCCAGTAGCCCGAGGACTAGCGGATACAATGAGCAGTTCTTC. Translation: CASSPRTSGYNEQFF.

This clone was detected only a few times. The chain uses TRBV6-1 and TRBJ1-5; D is possibly TRBD1 (5 bases). The CDR3 loop spans 14 amino acids. V dropped 5 bases and J dropped 0 bases, with 8 bases sitting between them. In germline, CDR1 is MNHNS, CDR2 SASEGT. The CDR3: CASSPTDSNQPQHF. The CDR3 DNA is TGTGCCAGCAGTCCGACAGATAGCAATCAGCCCCAGCATTTT.